Each of the 25 T cell receptor beta chains below was sequenced from the same sample in a study of immune characterization of retroperitoneal liposarcoma. Each CDR3 protein is one row after TCRdb ran MiXCR on the PCR reads. The data show about 4,100 distinct CDR3 sequences, approximately 30% seen once. What was sequenced was blood. Receptors were obtained from a female donor with retroperitoneal liposarcoma.

J is TRBJ2-5 and V is TRBV20-1; 10 nucleotides align to TRBD2. J was trimmed by 4 bases and V by 2 bases; bases with no gene match: 1. From germline, CDR1 is DFQATT and CDR2 SNEGSKA (reference sequence). This CDR3 has 13 residues. The CDR3 protein is CSARLAGVETQYF. The CDR3 DNA sequence: TGCAGTGCTAGACTAGCGGGAGTAGAGACCCAGTACTTC.

The chain uses TRBV6-6 and TRBJ2-5; 9 bases fit TRBD2. The J call may be in error: the DNA end matches TRBJ2-7 better. Germline V gives CDR1 MNHNY, CDR2 SVGAGI (reference sequence). The CDR3 runs to 17 residues. CDR3 protein: CASSYELAGSASYEQYF. The CDR3 region has the DNA TGTGCCAGCAGTTACGAACTAGCGGGCTCTGCCTCGTACGAGCAGTACTTC.

This clonotype was detected only a few times. A much larger clone is a single base away; this may be a read error. The CDR3 here is CASSLLAGGTYEQFF. The CDR3 nucleotides are TGTGCCAGCAGTCTACTAGCGGGAGGGACCTACGAGCAGTTCTTC. This chain links TRBV6-1 with TRBJ2-1, with 13 bases matching TRBD2. The J segment lost 10 bases and the V segment lost 5 bases, leaving 8 bases of the junction unmatched. Germline CDR1 and CDR2: MNHNS and SASEGT. The CDR3 is made up of 15 amino acids.

The rearrangement uses TRBV6-1 and TRBJ2-5, with 8 positions matching TRBD1. CDR3 size: 14 residues. J gave up 5 bases and V 6 bases, and 8 bases lay outside the gene matches. Per germline, CDR1 MNHNS and CDR2 SASEGT. CDR3 coding DNA: TGTGCCAGCAGAAGGACAGGGATTGTGGAGACCCAGTACTTC. Translating gives CASRRTGIVETQYF.

This clonotype was found a few times. V usage is TRBV6-6 and J usage is TRBJ2-5, with 11 bases lining up with TRBD2. The J call may be wrong; the DNA end is better matched by TRBJ2-7. Germline CDR1 and CDR2: MNHNY and SVGAGI (reference sequence). The CDR3 has 15 amino acids. In DNA, the CDR3 is TGTGCCAGCAGTTACTTGGGACTAGCGGATTACGAGCAGTACTTC. Its protein is CASSYLGLADYEQYF.

This clonotype was detected once. The chain has TRBV28 and TRBJ2-1; the match to TRBD2 covers 8 bases. Germline trimming cut 1 base from V and 10 bases from J; bases unmatched to any gene: 18. The CDR3 covers 18 residues. Per the germline V gene, CDR1 is MDHEN and CDR2 is SYDVKM. The CDR3, as DNA: TGTGCCAGCAGTTTATTTTCGGGTCCTAGCGGGTACTCCTACGAGCAGTTCTTC. This gives the protein CASSLFSGPSGYSYEQFF. Together with reference TRBV28 and TRBJ2-1, the CDR3 gives the full variable domain: DVKVTQSSRYLVKRTGEKVFLECVQDMDHENMFWYRQDPGLGLRLIYFSYDVKMKEKGDIPEGYSVSREKKERFSLILESASTNQTSMYLCASSLFSGPSGYSYEQFFGPGTRLTVL.

This clonotype was counted only a few times. A much larger clonotype is one base distant, so this may be a read error. The chain links TRBV6-5 to TRBJ2-5, with D possibly being TRBD2 (6 bases). The J call may be in error: the DNA end matches TRBJ2-1 better. CDR3 size: 14 residues. CDR1 is MNHEY and CDR2 is SVGAGI in the germline V gene. DNA for the CDR3: TGTGCCAGCAGTTACCGACGCACGGGGGTGCCCCAGTTCTTC. Encoded protein: CASSYRRTGVPQFF.

V and J are TRBV12-3 or TRBV12-4 and TRBJ2-1; D perhaps matches TRBD2 (6 bases). This CDR3 region has 14 residues. V was cut by 6 bases and J by 4 bases, with 13 bases left in between. The CDR3, as DNA: TGTGCCAGCAGCCACGGGACTTTTTACAATGAGCAGTTCTTC. It encodes CASSHGTFYNEQFF.

The chain recombines TRBV10-3 with TRBJ2-7; TRBD2 agrees at 10 bases. Trimming took 5 bases from V and 0 from J; bases not matched to a gene: 7. The CDR3 spans 16 residues. From germline, CDR1 is ENHRY and CDR2 SYGVKD. CDR3 sequence: CAISSGLAPSSYEQYF. The CDR3 nucleotides are TGTGCCATCAGTTCGGGACTAGCGCCGAGCTCCTACGAGCAGTACTTC.

In its sample, this clonotype was seen a few times. V gene TRBV6-5 combines with J gene TRBJ1-1; no firm D call. This CDR3 region has 14 residues. Germline V gene sequence: CDR1 MNHEY, CDR2 SVGAGI. The V and J ends lost 2 bases and 0 bases respectively, with 7 bases between them. The CDR3 bases are TGTGCCAGCAGTTACGAGGGAATGAACACTGAAGCTTTCTTT. It translates to CASSYEGMNTEAFF.

This clonotype qualifies as large. V is TRBV12-3 or TRBV12-4 and J is TRBJ2-5; D not certain. The CDR3 sequence is 16 residues long. Trimming removed 1 base at V and 1 base at J, with 13 bases between. The CDR3: CASSLVTGPGQETQYF. As DNA, the CDR3 is TGTGCCAGCAGTTTAGTCACTGGGCCAGGCCAAGAGACCCAGTACTTC.

This clonotype has a handful of counts. The chain's CDR3 is CASSYSTVSFEQFF. CDR3 in DNA: TGTGCCAGCAGTTACTCGACAGTTAGCTTTGAGCAGTTCTTC. This chain connects TRBV6-5 to TRBJ2-1; perhaps TRBD1 as D (5 bases). The CDR3 loop spans 14 amino acids. V was trimmed by 0 bases and J by 9 bases, leaving 12 bases between them. Germline lookup yields CDR1 MNHEY and CDR2 SVGAGI.

By sample fraction, this clonotype is medium-sized. V and J are TRBV6-6 and TRBJ2-1, with 10 nucleotides matching TRBD1. The J call may not be correct, given that the DNA end is closer to TRBJ2-7. The CDR3 contains 13 residues. CDR1 is MNHNY and CDR2 is SVGAGI in the germline V gene (reference sequence). CDR3 in DNA: TGTGCCAGCAGGGGACAGGGGAGTTACGAGCAGTACTTC. Translating it yields CASRGQGSYEQYF.

This clonotype was picked up a small number of times. The V gene is TRBV7-2, the J gene TRBJ2-1, with 8 bases identical to TRBD2. The DNA end lines up better with TRBJ2-5; the J call may be wrong. The CDR3 length is 14 residues. The germline V gene encodes CDR1 SGHTA and CDR2 FQGNSA. In nucleotides, the CDR3 is TGTGCCAGCAGCTTGGGGACTAGGAAAGAGACCCAGTACTTC. It translates to CASSLGTRKETQYF.

The V call is TRBV6-1, the J call TRBJ1-5; D uncertain. CDR3 length equals 11 residues. From germline, CDR1 is MNHNS and CDR2 SASEGT. Trimming removed 6 bases at V and 7 bases at J, with 7 bases between. The CDR3 spells CASSLEQPQHF. DNA of the CDR3: TGTGCCAGCAGCCTGGAGCAGCCCCAGCATTTT.

The gene calls are TRBV6-2 or TRBV6-3 and TRBJ2-2; 16 positions agree with TRBD2. Germline V gives CDR1 MNHEY, CDR2 SVGEGT. This CDR3 contains 19 residues. Trimming at V came to 2 bases and at J to 0 bases, leaving 3 bases not matched to a gene. CDR3 residues: CASSYAGLAGGTNTGELFF. In nucleotides, the CDR3 is TGTGCCAGCAGTTACGCGGGACTAGCGGGGGGGACGAACACCGGGGAGCTGTTTTTT.

By sample fraction, this clonotype is medium-sized. The rearrangement joins TRBV12-3 or TRBV12-4 to TRBJ1-1; 7 bases fit TRBD1. V was clipped by 0 bases and J by 5 bases; unmatched bases: 3. The CDR3 runs 14 residues. CDR3 bases: TGTGCCAGCAGTTTAGCCACAGGGGCGACTGAAGCTTTCTTT. Its protein product is CASSLATGATEAFF.

In its sample, this clonotype was seen a few times. The chain combines TRBV6-5 with TRBJ2-5; no firm D call. The CDR3 length is 13 residues. V was clipped by 2 bases and J by 5 bases, with 9 bases between them. Germline V gene data show CDR1 as MNHEY and CDR2 as SVGAGI. In DNA form, the CDR3 reads TGTGCCAGCAGTTACCGGATTCGGGAGACCCAGTACTTC. Translation: CASSYRIRETQYF.

The genes are TRBV27 and TRBJ1-2, with 12 bases aligning to TRBD1. The CDR3 is 16 amino acids. The junction had 10 bases not matched to a gene; V was cut back by 5 bases and J by 6 bases. CDR1 MNHEY and CDR2 SMNVEV come from the germline V gene (reference sequence). For the CDR3, the DNA is TGTGCCAGCAGTCTAGAAGGGACAGGGGGCGCAGATGGCTACACCTTC. Encoded protein: CASSLEGTGGADGYTF.

This clonotype was observed a few times. The chain is built from TRBV11-3 and TRBJ1-2; D gene unclear. V dropped 5 bases and J dropped 0 bases, with 10 bases sitting between them. Germline V CDR1 and CDR2: SGHNT, YENEEA. The CDR3 covers 14 residues. The CDR3 here is CASSPSVANYGYTF. For the CDR3, the DNA is TGTGCCAGCAGCCCGTCGGTAGCTAACTATGGCTACACCTTC.

With respect to this clonotype: A much larger clone lies one base from this, so it may be a read error. Because it lacks the conserved phenylalanine or tryptophan at the end, this CDR3 is likely a read error. The V call is TRBV6-8, the J call TRBJ2-1; 8 bases line up with TRBD1. The J call may be incorrect, as the DNA end agrees better with TRBJ2-7. Germline V gives CDR1 MNHGY, CDR2 SAAAGT. The CDR3 extends over 13 amino acids. CDR3 region: CASIGQGAYEQYL. CDR3 DNA: TGTGCCAGCATTGGACAGGGAGCCTACGAGCAGTACTTA.

Concerning this clonotype: A read error may be the cause here, since a much bigger clone is one base away. The V and J genes are TRBV10-1 and TRBJ2-1; 10 bases line up with TRBD1. The V segment lost 8 bases and the J segment 6 bases; nucleotides outside the gene matches: 4. The germline V gene encodes CDR1 WNHNN and CDR2 SYGVQD (reference sequence). The CDR3 consists of 13 residues. CDR3 DNA: TGCGCCAGCCGTTGGGACAGGGGCAATGAGCAGTTCTTC. Its translation: CASRWDRGNEQFF.

This clonotype is termed large. The V call is TRBV6-1, the J call TRBJ2-1, with 7 bases identical to TRBD2. The germline CDR1 and CDR2 sequences are MNHNS and SASEGT. V lost 5 bases and J lost 2; bases outside the gene matches: 3. This CDR3 is 14 amino acids long. The CDR3 bases are TGTGCCAGCAGTCACGGGGGGACCTACAATGAGCAGTTCTTC. The encoded protein is CASSHGGTYNEQFF.

By share, this clonotype counts as medium-sized. The chain employs TRBV6-1 and TRBJ2-1, with 9 positions matching TRBD1. The J call may be mistaken, given a closer DNA end match to TRBJ2-7. The CDR3 has 14 residues. The germline V gene encodes CDR1 MNHNS and CDR2 SASEGT. The CDR3, as DNA: TGTGCCAGCAGGGAACCGGGACAGGGAGTCGAGCAGTACTTC. Protein sequence: CASREPGQGVEQYF.

This clonotype appeared a few times. The rearrangement links TRBV12-3 or TRBV12-4 to TRBJ1-4; the D is unclear. Trimming cost V 7 bases and J 1 base, with 16 bases left between them. CDR3 size: 16 residues. CDR3 amino acids: CASTPGDPITNEKLFF. DNA of the CDR3: TGTGCCAGCACCCCTGGGGATCCCATAACTAATGAAAAACTGTTTTTT.